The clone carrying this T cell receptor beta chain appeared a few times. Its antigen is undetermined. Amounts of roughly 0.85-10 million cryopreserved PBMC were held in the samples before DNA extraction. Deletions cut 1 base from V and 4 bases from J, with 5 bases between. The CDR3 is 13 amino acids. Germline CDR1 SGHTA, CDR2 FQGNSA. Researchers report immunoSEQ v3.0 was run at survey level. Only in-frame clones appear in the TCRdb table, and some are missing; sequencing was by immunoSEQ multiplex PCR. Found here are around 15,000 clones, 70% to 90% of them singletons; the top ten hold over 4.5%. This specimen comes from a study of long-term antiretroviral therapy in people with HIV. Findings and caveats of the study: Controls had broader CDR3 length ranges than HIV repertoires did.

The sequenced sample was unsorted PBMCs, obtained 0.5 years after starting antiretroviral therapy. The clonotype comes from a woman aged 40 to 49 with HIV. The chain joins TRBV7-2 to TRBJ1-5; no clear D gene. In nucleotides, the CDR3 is TGTGCCAGCAGCTTAGGGCGGAATCAGCCCCAGCATTTT. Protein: CASSLGRNQPQHF.